The 9 T cell receptor beta chains listed next were all sequenced from one sample in a study of brain metastases from non-small cell lung cancer. Libraries were prepared by immunoSEQ multiplex PCR; TCRdb keeps only in-frame clonotypes and omits some of them. The repertoire consists of about 4,500 clones, with almost 85% occurring once and the leading ten covering over 5%. Sequences were obtained from primary lung tumor tissue. These receptors were obtained from a donor aged 40 or older with non-small cell lung cancer.

This rearrangement joins TRBV15 to TRBJ1-6; D is perhaps TRBD1 (6 bases). CDR3 length: 19 amino acids. The V end lost 4 bases, the J end lost 0 bases, and 19 bases lay between the germline ends. Germline V gene sequence: CDR1 LNHNV, CDR2 YYDKDF (reference sequence). This chain's CDR3 is CATSMNSGASSSYNSPLHF. The CDR3 bases are TGTGCCACCAGCATGAACTCGGGGGCTAGTAGCTCCTATAATTCACCCCTCCACTTT.

This clone was observed a single time. This chain links TRBV12-5 with TRBJ1-1; weak D call: TRBD1 (6 bases). The CDR3 consists of 12 residues. V lost 10 bases to trimming and J lost 4 bases, with 13 bases between them. Germline V gene lookup returns CDR1 LGHNT and CDR2 FRNRAP. This CDR3 reads CAIPTGATEAFF. The CDR3 bases are TGTGCTATTCCCACGGGGGCCACTGAAGCTTTCTTT. Full variable domain (rest looked up from reference TRBV12-5 and TRBJ1-1): DARVTQTPRHKVTEMGQEVTMRCQPILGHNTVFWYRQTMMQGLELLAYFRNRAPLDDSGMPKDRFSAEMPDATLATLKIQPSEPRDSAVYFCAIPTGATEAFFGQGTRLTVV.

The chain joins TRBV2 to TRBJ2-3, with 9 bases that match TRBD2. V lost 6 bases to trimming and J lost 1 base; unmatched junction nucleotides: 5. The CDR3 has 15 amino acids. Looked up from germline, CDR1 is SNHLY and CDR2 is FYNNEI. The DNA of the CDR3 is TGTGCCAGCAGCCTGGGCGGGAGGGGCACAGATACGCAGTATTTT. Amino acids: CASSLGGRGTDTQYF.

This chain uses TRBV6-5 with TRBJ1-5, with 7 bases matching TRBD1. The germline gives CDR1 MNHEY, CDR2 SVGAGI. V shed 4 bases and J 4 bases; nucleotides not matched to a gene: 4. CDR3 length: 14 amino acids. The CDR3 reads CASSSGTENQPQHF. CDR3 sequence (DNA): TGTGCCAGCAGTTCCGGGACAGAGAATCAGCCCCAGCATTTT.

The chain couples TRBV10-1 to TRBJ1-1; TRBD1 agrees at 9 bases. The V segment lost 6 bases and the J segment 5 bases; nucleotides outside the gene matches: 7. CDR3 length: 14 residues. CDR1 and CDR2 (germline): WNHNN, SYGVQD (reference sequence). DNA of the CDR3: TGCGCCAGCAGCCTGACAGGGGGAGAAACTGAAGCTTTCTTT. This gives the protein CASSLTGGETEAFF.

The chain links TRBV12-3 or TRBV12-4 to TRBJ1-3; D is uncertain. The CDR3 is 13 amino acids. The CDR3 region has the DNA TGTGCGACTCGGAGAGACACTGGAAACACCATATATTTT. Protein product: CATRRDTGNTIYF.

The V call is TRBV2, the J call TRBJ1-3; the D gene is possibly TRBD1 (5 bases). V was cut by 8 bases and J by 4 bases, with 12 bases left in between. This CDR3 is built from 13 residues. Germline V CDR1 and CDR2: SNHLY, FYNNEI. The CDR3 protein is CASGGDAGNTIYF. The CDR3 DNA follows: TGTGCCAGCGGCGGGGACGCGGGAAACACCATATATTTT.

CDR3 sequence: CAWSVRSGFYNSPLHF. In DNA form, the CDR3 reads TGTGCCTGGAGTGTACGCAGTGGCTTCTATAATTCACCCCTCCACTTT. The J gene is TRBJ1-6, the V gene TRBV30; no definite D call. From germline, CDR1 is GTSNPN and CDR2 SVGIG (reference sequence). Trimming removed 0 bases from V and 3 bases from J, with 12 bases in between. This CDR3 has 16 residues.

The rearrangement joins TRBV19 to TRBJ2-2; 8 bases map to TRBD1. The CDR3 extends over 16 amino acids. J lost 5 bases, V lost 4 bases, and 9 bases had no gene match. CDR1 is LNHDA, CDR2 SQIVND, per germline (reference sequence). The CDR3, as DNA: TGTGCCAGTAGTACCCCCCAGGGGGCATGGACCGGGGAGCTGTTTTTT. Protein sequence: CASSTPQGAWTGELFF. Using reference TRBV19 and TRBJ2-2 for the parts outside the CDR3, the full variable domain is DGGITQSPKYLFRKEGQNVTLSCEQNLNHDAMYWYRQDPGQGLRLIYYSQIVNDFQKGDIAEGYSVSREKKESFPLTVTSAQKNPTAFYLCASSTPQGAWTGELFFGEGSRLTVL.